These 8 T cell receptor beta chains share one sample of origin, sequenced in a study of T cell changes during pregnancy in multiple sclerosis. The data were produced by immunoSEQ multiplex PCR, yet TCRdb's version contains in-frame clones alone and is incomplete. The sample holds about 52,000 clones, around 94% seen once. The starting material was CD4+ T cells from peripheral blood mononuclear cells, obtained in the third trimester of pregnancy. The receptors come from a female donor with multiple sclerosis, enrolled in a pregnancy study.

This clone has a handful of counts. This rearrangement joins TRBV9 to TRBJ1-1; 10 bases line up with TRBD1. The CDR3 loop spans 15 amino acids. The germline V gene has CDR1 SGDLS and CDR2 YYNGEE. J was trimmed by 1 base and V by 3 bases; bases with no gene match: 3. The CDR3, as DNA: TGTGCCAGCAGCGGACAGGGGGCGGGGAACACTGAAGCTTTCTTT. Translated, it gives CASSGQGAGNTEAFF.

The genes are TRBV2 and TRBJ2-1, with a weak D call TRBD1 (5 bases). Germline-derived CDR1 and CDR2 are SNHLY and FYNNEI. V was shortened by 2 bases and J by 7 bases, with 6 bases between the two germline ends. This CDR3 has 12 residues. The CDR3 reads CASSERGNEQFF. In DNA, the CDR3 is TGTGCCAGCAGTGAAAGGGGAAATGAGCAGTTCTTC.

The chain is built from TRBV7-3 and TRBJ1-1, with D possibly matching TRBD1 (6 bases). V shed 4 bases and J shed 2 bases, with 11 bases lying between them. From germline, CDR1 is SGHTA and CDR2 FQGTGA. The length of the CDR3 is 14 residues. The CDR3 here is CASSSTGPNTEAFF. In DNA, the CDR3 is TGTGCCAGCAGCTCTACAGGGCCAAACACTGAAGCTTTCTTT.

V is TRBV7-9 and J is TRBJ2-5; 7 positions match TRBD2. Germline CDR1 SEHNR, CDR2 FQNEAQ (reference sequence). This CDR3 spans 14 amino acids. The V and J ends lost 3 bases and 2 bases, in that order; junction bases with no gene match: 3. CDR3 DNA sequence: TGTGCCAGCAGCTTTGTGGGGGGGCAAGAGACCCAGTACTTC. Encoded protein: CASSFVGGQETQYF.

The genes are TRBV10-3 and TRBJ1-1; D perhaps matches TRBD1 (6 bases). The CDR3 length is 14 residues. The V and J ends lost 3 bases and 6 bases respectively, with 14 bases between them. The germline V gene encodes CDR1 ENHRY and CDR2 SYGVKD. CDR3 coding DNA: TGTGCCATCAGTGAATCAGGGGAAGGCTCTGAAGCTTTCTTT. Translation: CAISESGEGSEAFF.

This clone occurred once. For the CDR3, the DNA is TGTGCCAGCAGTACCTTCGGCGGGGGGAGTCAAGAGACCCAGTACTTC. Encoded protein: CASSTFGGGSQETQYF. The chain uses TRBV27 and TRBJ2-5; 8 positions agree with TRBD2. Germline V gene sequence: CDR1 MNHEY, CDR2 SMNVEV (reference sequence). CDR3 length: 16 residues. The J segment lost 2 bases and the V segment lost 5 bases, leaving 10 bases of the junction unmatched.

The chain joins TRBV7-3 to TRBJ2-2; possible D gene TRBD2, 6 bases. Germline V gives CDR1 SGHTA, CDR2 FQGTGA. CDR3 length: 16 residues. V shed 0 bases and J shed 1 base, with 9 bases lying between them. CDR3 in DNA: TGTGCCAGCAGCTTAACGGGGGGTTGGAACACCGGGGAGCTGTTTTTT. It specifies CASSLTGGWNTGELFF.

The rearrangement uses TRBV14 and TRBJ2-7; possible D gene TRBD2, 6 bases. The germline CDR1 and CDR2 sequences are SGHDN and FVKESK. The CDR3 sequence is 14 residues long. V gave up 0 bases and J gave up 6 bases, with 12 bases separating them. The CDR3: CASSQEVRGGEQYF. CDR3 in DNA: TGTGCCAGCAGCCAAGAAGTGCGGGGCGGCGAGCAGTACTTC.